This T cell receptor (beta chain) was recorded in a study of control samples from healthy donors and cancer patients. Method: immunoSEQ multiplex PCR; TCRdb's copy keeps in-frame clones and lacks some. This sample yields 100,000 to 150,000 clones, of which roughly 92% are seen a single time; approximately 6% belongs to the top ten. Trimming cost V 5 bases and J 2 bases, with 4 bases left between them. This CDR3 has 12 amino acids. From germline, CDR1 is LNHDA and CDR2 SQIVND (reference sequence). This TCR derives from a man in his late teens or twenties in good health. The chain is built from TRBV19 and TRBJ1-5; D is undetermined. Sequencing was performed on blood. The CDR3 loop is CASSWGNQPQHF. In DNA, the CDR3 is TGTGCCAGTAGTTGGGGCAATCAGCCCCAGCATTTT.